The source of this T cell receptor (beta chain) is a study of T cell responses to AZD1222 COVID-19 vaccine. Whole-study findings and limits: No repertoire was sampled before or during the peak T cell response, only after it.

In regard to this clone: Its cognate antigen is unknown.

The CDR3 is 15 amino acids. Germline-derived CDR1 and CDR2 are SGHTA and FQGNSA. Trimming cost V 6 bases and J 0 bases, with 12 bases left between them. Profiling relied on immunoSEQ multiplex PCR, and the TCRdb table lists in-frame clones only, not all of them. The sample lists more than 85,000 clones, around 82% seen once, with 3.5% to 5.5% in the top ten. The sample in question was peripheral blood, obtained on day 0 of AZD1222 vaccination. The sequence came from an adult in good health. V usage is TRBV7-2 and J usage is TRBJ1-5, with D possibly being TRBD1 (5 bases). The CDR3: CASRAGGVSNQPQHF. As DNA, the CDR3 is TGTGCCAGCAGAGCTGGGGGGGTTAGCAATCAGCCCCAGCATTTT.